This record looks at one T cell receptor (beta chain) sequence and its context. Antigen: not known. The data were produced by immunoSEQ multiplex PCR, yet TCRdb's version contains in-frame clones alone and is incomplete. The sample includes about 12,000 clones, 90% to 95% of them seen just once. A marrow graft followed busulfan-fludarabine conditioning, with cyclophosphamide on days +3 and +4. This record comes from a study of T cells after posttransplantation cyclophosphamide. Whole-study results and caveats: TRB overlap between skin or GI tissue T cells and blood was limited. Recipient CMV seropositivity and CMV reactivation strongly tracked TRB clonality.

The CDR3 is 16 residues long. The germline gives CDR1 MGHRA, CDR2 YSYEKL. V was clipped by 0 bases and J by 6 bases; unmatched bases: 10. The source material was PBMCs, sampled after allogeneic stem cell transplant with posttransplant cyclophosphamide. The chain links TRBV4-1 to TRBJ1-2; the match to TRBD1 covers 7 bases. The receptor was derived from a female patient between 30 and 40 years old who received an allogeneic stem cell transplant from an unrelated donor, was CMV-positive, and had no GVHD. Some T cells may have originated in the graft donor. In nucleotides, the CDR3 is TGCGCCAGCAGCCAAGATCGGAAGGGGGCGAGGAATGGCTACACCTTC. Its translation is CASSQDRKGARNGYTF.